This T cell receptor (beta chain) is drawn from a study of CD8 T cells in ankylosing spondylitis. About this clonotype itself: Its specificity is not known.

Trimming at V came to 0 bases and at J to 7 bases, leaving 8 bases not matched to a gene. This CDR3 region has 18 residues. Germline lookup yields CDR1 ENHRY and CDR2 SYGVKD. The study's findings and limits: A TCR beta motif of several highly homologous variants appeared characteristic of ankylosing spondylitis blood. Reactive arthritis synovial fluid and blood previously showed some of these motif variants. Significantly higher representation of disease-linked clones was reported for matched ankylosing spondylitis synovial fluid.

By quantitative 5'-RACE with molecular barcodes, the TCR beta libraries were made. TCRdb independently ran MiXCR on the 5' RACE reads; one entry per CDR3 protein. The table records approximately 300,000 distinct CDR3 sequences, roughly 20% of them present only once. The J gene is TRBJ2-1, the V gene TRBV10-3; the match to TRBD2 covers 14 bases. This sequence was found in a female donor with ankylosing spondylitis or in good health (not recorded which). Input material: blood, either unsorted or a sorted T cell fraction (not recorded which). The CDR3 nucleotides are TGTGCCATCAGTGAGTCGCTCCTGACTAGCGGGAGGGATAATGAGCAGTTCTTC. Protein sequence: CAISESLLTSGRDNEQFF.